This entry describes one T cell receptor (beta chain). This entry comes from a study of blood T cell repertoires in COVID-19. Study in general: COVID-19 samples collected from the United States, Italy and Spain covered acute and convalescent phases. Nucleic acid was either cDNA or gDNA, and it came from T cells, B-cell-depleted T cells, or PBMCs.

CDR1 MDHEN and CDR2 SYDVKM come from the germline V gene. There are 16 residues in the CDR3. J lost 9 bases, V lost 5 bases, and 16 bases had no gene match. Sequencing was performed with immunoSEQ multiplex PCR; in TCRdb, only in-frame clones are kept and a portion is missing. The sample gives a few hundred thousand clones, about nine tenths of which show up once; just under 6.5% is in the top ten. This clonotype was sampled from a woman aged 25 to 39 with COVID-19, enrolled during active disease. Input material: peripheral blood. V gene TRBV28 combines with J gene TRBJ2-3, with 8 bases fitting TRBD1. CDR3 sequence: CASSSVNGQGPGTQYF. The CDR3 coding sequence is TGTGCCAGCAGTAGTGTGAACGGACAGGGTCCAGGGACGCAGTATTTT.